What follows are 23 T cell receptor beta chains derived from one specimen sequenced in a study of cytomegalovirus exposure and HLA in healthy donors. PCR employed 60 Vbeta and 13 Jbeta primers. Method: immunoSEQ multiplex PCR; TCRdb's copy keeps in-frame clones and lacks some. This table has 150,000 to 200,000 clones, less than 90% appearing once. The material sequenced was PBMCs. The source of these receptors is a man aged 50-60 years in good health and CMV-seropositive.

A remark on this clone: One end of the junction does not line up with germline, which may come from a read error. V usage is TRBV7-9 and J usage is TRBJ2-4, with 9 bases lining up with TRBD2. CDR3 length equals 19 residues. Germline V gene data show CDR1 as SEHNR and CDR2 as FQNEAQ (reference sequence). CDR3 in amino acids: CSSSPIGGRAEGAKNIQYF. As DNA, the CDR3 is TGTTCCAGCAGCCCCATTGGCGGGAGGGCTGAGGGGGCCAAAAACATTCAGTACTTC.

This clone was recorded once. V gene TRBV28 combines with J gene TRBJ1-2; TRBD1 matches at 12 bases. The germline V gene has CDR1 MDHEN and CDR2 SYDVKM. V lost 2 bases to trimming and J lost 8 bases; unmatched junction nucleotides: 3. This CDR3 comprises 14 residues. The CDR3, as DNA: TGTGCCAGCAGTTTAAGGGACAGGGGGCAAGGCTACACCTTC. Its protein product is CASSLRDRGQGYTF.

The J gene is TRBJ1-1, the V gene TRBV19; 7 positions agree with TRBD1. Germline V gives CDR1 LNHDA, CDR2 SQIVND (reference sequence). This CDR3 spans 14 amino acids. V trimming: 3 bases; J trimming: 9 bases; junction bases outside the gene matches: 10. The CDR3 is CASSIADRPSKAFF. CDR3 DNA sequence: TGTGCCAGTAGTATCGCGGACAGGCCAAGTAAAGCTTTCTTT.

The chain is built from TRBV19 and TRBJ2-7; D possibly corresponds to TRBD1 (5 bases). In germline, CDR1 is LNHDA, CDR2 SQIVND (reference sequence). The germline V and J ends were trimmed by 4 bases and 0 bases, with 10 bases remaining between them. The CDR3 length is 14 residues. The CDR3 spells CASSTRQSSYEQYF. CDR3 nucleotide sequence: TGTGCCAGTAGTACCAGACAGAGCTCCTACGAGCAGTACTTC.

The genes are TRBV6-6 and TRBJ2-1; TRBD1 agrees at 7 bases. The CDR3 is made up of 14 amino acids. V lost 10 bases and J lost 5; bases outside the gene matches: 11. CDR1 and CDR2 from the germline V gene are MNHNY and SVGAGI (reference sequence). The CDR3 loop is CATIDRVGDNEQFF. In nucleotides, the CDR3 is TGTGCCACCATCGACAGGGTAGGAGACAATGAGCAGTTCTTC.

The chain recombines TRBV12-5 with TRBJ2-6; TRBD1 agrees at 10 bases. The CDR3 length is 19 residues. Germline V CDR1 and CDR2: LGHNT, FRNRAP. V lost 3 bases and J lost 0; bases outside the gene matches: 8. CDR3: CASGFASRDRGSGANVLTF. For the CDR3, the DNA is TGTGCTAGTGGTTTTGCATCCCGGGACAGGGGCTCTGGGGCCAACGTCCTGACTTTC.

This clone has just one count. The chain uses TRBV5-1 and TRBJ2-1; 8 bases agree with TRBD2. There are 15 residues in the CDR3. V was clipped by 2 bases and J by 2 bases; unmatched bases: 3. CDR1 and CDR2 (germline): SGHRS, YFSETQ. CDR3 protein: CASSLAGAAYNEQFF. The DNA of the CDR3 is TGCGCCAGCAGCTTAGCGGGAGCGGCCTACAATGAGCAGTTCTTC.

This chain connects TRBV10-3 to TRBJ1-6, with a tentative D call TRBD1 (5 bases). V dropped 1 base and J dropped 6 bases, with 10 bases sitting between them. Per germline, CDR1 ENHRY and CDR2 SYGVKD. This CDR3 has 15 residues. DNA for the CDR3: TGTGCCATCAGTGAGTGGGGGGAGTCTAATTCACCCCTCCACTTT. This gives the protein CAISEWGESNSPLHF.

The chain carries TRBV7-8 and TRBJ1-1; D call uncertain. The CDR3 consists of 15 residues. V dropped 5 bases and J dropped 3 bases, with 16 bases sitting between them. Germline V gene data show CDR1 as SGHVS and CDR2 as FQNEAQ. The CDR3: CASSPTAGFDTEAFF. The CDR3 nucleotides are TGTGCCAGCAGCCCCACCGCGGGGTTCGACACTGAAGCTTTCTTT. The complete variable domain, with remaining parts taken from reference TRBV7-8 and TRBJ1-1, reads GAGVSQSPRYKVAKRGQDVALRCDPISGHVSLFWYQQALGQGPEFLTYFQNEAQLDKSGLPSDRFFAERPEGSVSTLKIQRTQQEDSAVYLCASSPTAGFDTEAFFGQGTRLTVV.

The chain is built from TRBV2 and TRBJ1-2; D call uncertain. From germline, CDR1 is SNHLY and CDR2 FYNNEI. The V end was cut by 2 bases, the J end by 2 bases, with 12 bases between. This CDR3 contains 15 residues. The CDR3 DNA follows: TGTGCCAGCAGTGAACTAGGGCGGGGAAACTATGGCTACACCTTC. It yields the protein CASSELGRGNYGYTF. The full variable domain, with the rest looked up from reference TRBV2 and TRBJ1-2, is EPEVTQTPSHQVTQMGQEVILRCVPISNHLYFYWYRQILGQKVEFLVSFYNNEISEKSEIFDDQFSVERPDGSNFTLKIRSTKLEDSAMYFCASSELGRGNYGYTFGSGTRLTVV.

V and J are TRBV28 and TRBJ1-1; no clear D gene. Germline values: CDR1 MDHEN, CDR2 SYDVKM. The ends were cut back, 5 bases at V and 2 bases at J, with 9 bases in the middle. The CDR3 spans 13 residues. This chain's CDR3 is CASSRTRNTEAFF. The CDR3 DNA reads as TGTGCCAGCAGTCGAACACGAAACACTGAAGCTTTCTTT.

The chain couples TRBV7-2 to TRBJ1-2, with 7 nucleotides matching TRBD1. V trimming: 4 bases; J trimming: 6 bases; junction bases outside the gene matches: 8. Germline V CDR1 and CDR2: SGHTA, FQGNSA. The CDR3 is 14 residues long. CDR3 sequence: CASSSLTGVDGYTF. In nucleotides, the CDR3 is TGTGCCAGCAGCTCGTTAACAGGGGTGGATGGCTACACCTTC.

The chain combines TRBV2 with TRBJ2-3; D may be TRBD1 (5 bases). The CDR3 covers 13 residues. V was clipped by 6 bases and J by 9 bases, with 16 bases between them. From germline, CDR1 is SNHLY and CDR2 FYNNEI. The CDR3 DNA sequence: TGTGCCAGCAGCGAACAAGACAGATCCACGCAGTATTTT. It encodes CASSEQDRSTQYF.

The chain recombines TRBV6-1 with TRBJ1-6, with D maybe TRBD1 (5 bases). Germline CDR1 is MNHNS and CDR2 is SASEGT. Trimming cost V 4 bases and J 7 bases, with 11 bases left between them. The CDR3 totals 14 residues. CDR3 loop: CASSVGRANSPLHF. The CDR3 DNA reads as TGTGCCAGCAGTGTTGGCAGGGCGAATTCACCCCTCCACTTT.

This sequence joins TRBV19 and TRBJ2-2; 12 nucleotides agree with TRBD2. J gave up 6 bases and V 3 bases, and 8 bases lay outside the gene matches. Germline V gives CDR1 LNHDA, CDR2 SQIVND (reference sequence). This CDR3 spans 17 amino acids. This CDR3 is CASSITSSGRAPGELFF. The CDR3 DNA sequence: TGTGCCAGTAGTATCACCTCTAGCGGGAGGGCCCCCGGGGAGCTGTTTTTT.

The chain couples TRBV2 to TRBJ1-4; D may be TRBD1 (5 bases). Trimming took 6 bases from V and 8 from J, leaving 19 bases between them. Looked up from germline, CDR1 is SNHLY and CDR2 is FYNNEI. This CDR3 is built from 15 residues. DNA for the CDR3: TGTGCCAGCAGGGGTAGGGGTACCCGGCAAGAAAAACTGTTTTTT. It encodes CASRGRGTRQEKLFF.

V and J are TRBV27 and TRBJ2-5; 7 bases align to TRBD1. The end of the DNA fits TRBJ2-7 better, so the J call may be wrong. The CDR3 extends over 13 amino acids. Germline lookup yields CDR1 MNHEY and CDR2 SMNVEV (reference sequence). CDR3 amino acids: CASRGQGDPEQYF. The CDR3 DNA follows: TGTGCCAGCAGGGGGCAGGGGGACCCCGAGCAGTACTTC.

This clone has a single count. Germline and junction disagree at one end, which may indicate a read error. This sequence joins TRBV5-1 and TRBJ2-7; a weak D match, TRBD2 (6 bases). Germline values: CDR1 SGHRS, CDR2 YFSETQ. This CDR3 region has 16 residues. In nucleotides, the CDR3 is TGCGCCAGCAGCTTGGAGGGCGCGGGACCCACCTATGAGCAGTACTTC. Amino acids: CASSLEGAGPTYEQYF.

The rearrangement joins TRBV6-1 to TRBJ2-2, with D unresolved. The CDR3 is 15 residues long. Germline V gene sequence: CDR1 MNHNS, CDR2 SASEGT. Trimming took off 3 bases at V and 5 bases at J, with 13 bases between the two ends. For the CDR3, the DNA is TGTGCCAGCAGTGATAACGGGTTCCGAACCGGGGAGCTGTTTTTT. Translated: CASSDNGFRTGELFF.

The chain is built from TRBV18 and TRBJ1-1, with TRBD1 as a possible D gene (5 bases). Germline loops: CDR1 KGHSH, CDR2 LQKENI. CDR3 length: 13 amino acids. V dropped 4 bases and J dropped 1 base, with 7 bases sitting between them. CDR3 in amino acids: CASSQGSNTEAFF. CDR3 in DNA: TGTGCCAGCTCACAGGGGTCGAACACTGAAGCTTTCTTT.

This chain joins TRBV30 and TRBJ1-2; 9 positions match TRBD1. Trimming cost V 0 bases and J 4 bases; bases outside gene matches: 3. The CDR3 loop spans 14 amino acids. Germline-derived CDR1 and CDR2 are GTSNPN and SVGIG (reference sequence). Written as DNA, the CDR3 is TGTGCCTGGAGTGTCGACAGGGGGATCTATGGCTACACCTTC. This encodes CAWSVDRGIYGYTF.

The sample holds one count of this clone. The rearrangement uses TRBV9 and TRBJ2-3, with a weak D call TRBD1 (7 bases). CDR1 SGDLS and CDR2 YYNGEE come from the germline V gene. The CDR3 consists of 16 residues. V dropped 0 bases and J dropped 2 bases, with 13 bases sitting between them. The CDR3 nucleotides are TGTGCCAGCAGCGTAGGGAGGGACAGAATCACAGATACGCAGTATTTT. Its protein is CASSVGRDRITDTQYF.

This chain joins TRBV5-4 and TRBJ2-5; D possibly corresponds to TRBD2 (6 bases). V gave up 5 bases and J gave up 1 base, with 9 bases separating them. CDR1 and CDR2 (germline): SGHNT, YYREEE (reference sequence). This CDR3 contains 13 residues. The CDR3 region is CASSSGGQETQYF. Written as DNA, the CDR3 is TGTGCCAGCAGTAGCGGCGGCCAAGAGACCCAGTACTTC.